These T cell receptor beta chains were read from a single sample in a study of beta chain features in type 1 diabetes. Only in-frame clones appear in the TCRdb table, and some are missing; sequencing was by immunoSEQ multiplex PCR. The repertoire has roughly 300,000 clones, over 7% of them found once; the top ten carry roughly 0.99%. The sample was central memory CD4+ T cells from blood. These receptors all stem from a man aged 25 to 40 with type 1 diabetes. Both conserved end residues are part of each CDR3. The D gene is left open where the match is weak. The size entry is marked missing in some rows and otherwise reads once, few, many or a size class.

j_gene: TRBJ2-3
v_gene: TRBV7-2
d_gene: NA
len: 14
abundance: few
CDR3aa: CASSLVSATDTQYF
CDR3nt: TGTGCCAGCAGCTTAGTCTCTGCGACAGATACGCAGTATTTT

j_gene: TRBJ2-3
v_gene: TRBV23-1
d_gene: NA
len: 14
abundance: NA
CDR3aa: CASSPLPSTDTQYF
CDR3nt: TGCGCCAGCAGTCCTCTGCCTAGCACAGATACGCAGTATTTT

j_gene: TRBJ1-1
v_gene: TRBV11-2
d_gene: NA
len: 14
abundance: NA
CDR3aa: CASSLDGAELEAFF
CDR3nt: TGTGCCAGCAGCTTAGATGGGGCCGAACTGGAAGCTTTCTTT

j_gene: TRBJ2-6
v_gene: TRBV27
d_gene: NA
len: 16
abundance: few
CDR3aa: CASRILGSSGANVLTF
CDR3nt: TGTGCCAGCAGAATCCTAGGCAGTTCTGGGGCCAACGTCCTGACTTTC

j_gene: TRBJ2-3
v_gene: TRBV10-3
d_gene: NA
len: 14
abundance: NA
CDR3aa: CASSYRGTRDTQYF
CDR3nt: TGTGCCAGCAGTTATCGGGGAACGAGGGATACGCAGTATTTT

j_gene: TRBJ2-5
v_gene: TRBV6-5
d_gene: NA
len: 14
abundance: few
CDR3aa: CASSFVAHQETQYF
CDR3nt: TGTGCCAGCAGTTTTGTAGCCCACCAAGAGACCCAGTACTTC

j_gene: TRBJ1-6
v_gene: TRBV4-2
d_gene: TRBD1
len: 18
abundance: few
CDR3aa: CASSQAGPGTAYNSPLHF
CDR3nt: TGTGCCAGCAGCCAAGCGGGCCCCGGGACAGCGTATAATTCACCCCTCCACTTT

j_gene: TRBJ1-2
v_gene: TRBV10-3
d_gene: TRBD1
len: 14
abundance: few
CDR3aa: CAISVRQGEDGYTF
CDR3nt: TGTGCCATCAGTGTGCGACAGGGTGAGGATGGCTACACCTTC

j_gene: TRBJ2-1
v_gene: TRBV7-2
d_gene: TRBD1
len: 13
abundance: NA
CDR3aa: CASQGQGFNEQFF
CDR3nt: TGTGCCAGCCAGGGACAGGGATTCAATGAGCAGTTCTTC

j_gene: TRBJ2-3
v_gene: TRBV9
d_gene: NA
len: 15
abundance: few
CDR3aa: CASSVGTVSTDTQYF
CDR3nt: TGTGCCAGCAGCGTAGGGACAGTTAGCACAGATACGCAGTATTTT